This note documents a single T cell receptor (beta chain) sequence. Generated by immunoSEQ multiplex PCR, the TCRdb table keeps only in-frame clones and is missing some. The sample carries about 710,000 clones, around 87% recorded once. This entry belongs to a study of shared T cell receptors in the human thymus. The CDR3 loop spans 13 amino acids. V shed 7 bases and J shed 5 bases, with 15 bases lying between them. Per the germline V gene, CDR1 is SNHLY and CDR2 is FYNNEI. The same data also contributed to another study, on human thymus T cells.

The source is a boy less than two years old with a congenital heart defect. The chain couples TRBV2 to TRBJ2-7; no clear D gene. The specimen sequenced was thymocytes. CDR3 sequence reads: CASNEAPRDEQYF. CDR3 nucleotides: TGTGCCAGCAACGAGGCCCCTCGGGACGAGCAGTACTTC. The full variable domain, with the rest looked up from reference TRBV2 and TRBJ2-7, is EPEVTQTPSHQVTQMGQEVILRCVPISNHLYFYWYRQILGQKVEFLVSFYNNEISEKSEIFDDQFSVERPDGSNFTLKIRSTKLEDSAMYFCASNEAPRDEQYFGPGTRLTVT.